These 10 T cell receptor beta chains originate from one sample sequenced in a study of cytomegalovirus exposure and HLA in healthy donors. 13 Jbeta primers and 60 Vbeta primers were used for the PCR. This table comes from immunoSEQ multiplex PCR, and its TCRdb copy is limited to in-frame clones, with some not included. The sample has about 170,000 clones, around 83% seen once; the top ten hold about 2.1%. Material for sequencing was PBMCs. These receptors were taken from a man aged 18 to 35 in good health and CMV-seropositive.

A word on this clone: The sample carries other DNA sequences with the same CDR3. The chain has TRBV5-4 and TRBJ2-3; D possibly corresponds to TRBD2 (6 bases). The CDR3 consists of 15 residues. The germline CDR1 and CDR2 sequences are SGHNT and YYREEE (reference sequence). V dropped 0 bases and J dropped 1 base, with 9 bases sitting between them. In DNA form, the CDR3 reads TGTGCCAGCAGCTTGGGGGGGGTGGGCACAGATACGCAGTATTTT. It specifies CASSLGGVGTDTQYF.

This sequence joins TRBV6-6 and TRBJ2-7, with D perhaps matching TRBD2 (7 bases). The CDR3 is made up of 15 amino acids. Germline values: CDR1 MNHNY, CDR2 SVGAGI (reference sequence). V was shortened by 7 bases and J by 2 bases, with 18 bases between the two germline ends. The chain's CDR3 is CASTLLGEGAYEQYF. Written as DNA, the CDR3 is TGTGCCAGCACCCTCCTCGGGGAGGGGGCCTACGAGCAGTACTTC.

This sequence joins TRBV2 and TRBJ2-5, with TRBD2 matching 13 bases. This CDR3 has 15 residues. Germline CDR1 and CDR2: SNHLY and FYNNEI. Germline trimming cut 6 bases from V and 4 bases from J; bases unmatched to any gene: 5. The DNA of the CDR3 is TGTGCCAGCAGCCTACTAGCGGGGGGGCGAGAGACCCAGTACTTC. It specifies CASSLLAGGRETQYF.

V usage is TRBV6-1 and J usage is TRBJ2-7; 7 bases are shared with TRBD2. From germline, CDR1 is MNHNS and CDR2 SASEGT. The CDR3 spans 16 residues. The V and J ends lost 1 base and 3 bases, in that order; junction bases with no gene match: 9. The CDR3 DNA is TGTGCCAGCAGTGAAGAAGGGCCAGGCGGGAGCTACGAGCAGTACTTC. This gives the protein CASSEEGPGGSYEQYF.

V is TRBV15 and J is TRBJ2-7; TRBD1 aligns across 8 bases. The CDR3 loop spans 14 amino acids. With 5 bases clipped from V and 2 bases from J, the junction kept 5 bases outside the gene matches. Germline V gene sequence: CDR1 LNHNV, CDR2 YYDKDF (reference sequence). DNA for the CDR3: TGTGCCACCAGCTTCGGGACAGGAGCCTACGAGCAGTACTTC. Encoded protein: CATSFGTGAYEQYF.

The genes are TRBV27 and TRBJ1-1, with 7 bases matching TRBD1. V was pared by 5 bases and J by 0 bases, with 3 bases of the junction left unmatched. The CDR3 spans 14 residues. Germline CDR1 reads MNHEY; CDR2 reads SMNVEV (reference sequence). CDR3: CASSRDSVNTEAFF. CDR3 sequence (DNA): TGTGCCAGCAGTCGGGACAGCGTGAACACTGAAGCTTTCTTT.

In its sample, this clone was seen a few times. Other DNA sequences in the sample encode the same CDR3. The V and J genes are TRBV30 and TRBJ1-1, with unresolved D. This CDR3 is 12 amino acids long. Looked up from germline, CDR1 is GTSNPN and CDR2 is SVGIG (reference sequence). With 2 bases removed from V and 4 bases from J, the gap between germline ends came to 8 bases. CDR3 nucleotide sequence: TGTGCCTGGAGTCGACGGGGCACTGAAGCTTTCTTT. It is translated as CAWSRRGTEAFF.

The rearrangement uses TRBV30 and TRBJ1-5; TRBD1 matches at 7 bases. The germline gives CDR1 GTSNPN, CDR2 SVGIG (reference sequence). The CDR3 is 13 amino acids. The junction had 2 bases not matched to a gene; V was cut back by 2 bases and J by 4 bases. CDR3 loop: CAWSLQGNQPQHF. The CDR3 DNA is TGTGCCTGGAGTTTACAGGGGAATCAGCCCCAGCATTTT.

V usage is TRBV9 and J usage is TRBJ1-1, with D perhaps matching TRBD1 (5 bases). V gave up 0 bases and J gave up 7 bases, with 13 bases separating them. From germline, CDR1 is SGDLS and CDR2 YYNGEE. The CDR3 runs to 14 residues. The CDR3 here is CASSVGQGYGEAFF. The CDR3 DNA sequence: TGTGCCAGCAGCGTAGGTCAGGGCTACGGTGAAGCTTTCTTT.

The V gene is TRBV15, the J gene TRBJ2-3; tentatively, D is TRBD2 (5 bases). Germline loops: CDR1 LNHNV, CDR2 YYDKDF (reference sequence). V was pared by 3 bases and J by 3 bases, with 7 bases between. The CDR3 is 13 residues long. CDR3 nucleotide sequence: TGTGCCACCAGCAGCGGGGTAACAGATACGCAGTATTTT. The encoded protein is CATSSGVTDTQYF.